Reported below is one TCR beta chain. The specificity of this receptor is unknown. Per-nucleotide qualities are absent, and no much larger clonotype sits a single base away. These data originate in a study of blood T cell repertoires in COVID-19 (dated by TCRdb to 2020 to 2021). With regard to the full study: Samples covering the acute and convalescent phases of COVID-19 were provided by collaborators in the United States, Italy and Spain. The prospective study material was composed of cDNA or gDNA derived from T cells, B-cell-depleted T cells, or PBMCs. Deeply sampled blood TCRbeta repertoires from subjects exposed to, actively infected with, or recovered from COVID-19 were included in the dataset. The repertoires were made available in a free public database intended to serve as a resource for research on the immune response to SARS-CoV-2. Samples were obtained from the ongoing ImmuneRACE study (first 160 participants) and from over 1,000 subjects provided by 6 global collaborators. Nearly every sample came with metadata listing a de-identified subject ID, COVID-19 status, age in years and sex. Where available, HLA class I and class II types were obtained from metadata supplied by the sample provider rather than from assay-based typing. The study at large found these results: The amount of clinical and demographic metadata varied by source and participant and was provided uncurated.

Another Seattle source contributed samples from volunteer blood donors who had recovered from COVID-19. Whole blood was collected in K2EDTA tubes by collaborating institutions according to the institutions' own protocols. Collaborator samples were shipped for TCRbeta analysis as frozen whole blood, isolated PBMCs, or DNA extracted from either sample type. CDR1 SGHNT and CDR2 YYREEE are derived from the germline V gene (reference sequence). The cysteine opens and the phenylalanine closes a CDR3 of 15 amino acids. The only DNA kept is the CDR3, 45 bases in frame from the first base. Unmatched junction bases come to 10, with V trimmed by 4 bases and J by 7 bases. TCRbeta CDR3 regions were amplified from genomic DNA by means of the immunoSEQ Assay, a bias-controlled multiplex PCR. The original methods were these. Nucleated cell counts per sample were estimated from amplification of reference gene primers within the assay. Sequence reads were collapsed and filtered to measure the absolute abundance of every unique TCRbeta CDR3 rearrangement. For each sample, productive Simpson clonality was calculated as the square root of Simpson's diversity index across productive rearrangements. TCRdb retrieved this table from immuneACCESS and kept in-frame rearrangements only. Not all clones are present; in checked studies, unresolved V genes account for under half, and no reason is known for the remainder. For V, J and clone size, that table is used; D and trimming come from the DNA. Across this sample there are 150,000 to 200,000 clones, with more than 75% seen only once. Of the sample, about 0.95% is held by the ten largest clones.

This receptor was taken from a woman aged 18-35 years who had recovered from COVID-19. The chain is assembled from TRBV5-4 and TRBJ2-2; TRBD2 aligns with 7 central bases. Sequenced sample: peripheral blood. DNA sequence: TGTGCCAGCAGCAGTGCGGGGGTTCATGGCGGGGAGCTGTTTTTT. Its coded protein is CASSSAGVHGGELFF.